Below are 7 T cell receptor beta chains sequenced from a single sample in a study of T cell responses to AZD1222 COVID-19 vaccine. Method: immunoSEQ multiplex PCR; TCRdb's copy keeps in-frame clones and lacks some. The data show 120,000 or so clones, with roughly 88% seen just once and 1.5% to 2% held by the top ten. Sequenced material: peripheral blood, taken on day 0 of AZD1222 vaccination. The receptors originated from an adult in good health.

This chain connects TRBV7-9 to TRBJ2-1; D is unresolved. CDR1 is SEHNR, CDR2 FQNEAQ, per germline (reference sequence). V lost 0 bases and J lost 6, with 12 bases in between. This CDR3 contains 15 residues. DNA of the CDR3: TGTGCCAGCAGCTTAGCGCTACCGGGTCCCAATGAGCAGTTCTTC. This codes for CASSLALPGPNEQFF.

The chain carries TRBV28 and TRBJ2-3; 9 positions match TRBD2. The V gene end was trimmed by 2 bases and the J gene end by 5 bases; junction bases not matched to a gene: 5. The CDR3 extends over 15 amino acids. Germline CDR1 is MDHEN and CDR2 is SYDVKM. CDR3 sequence (DNA): TGTGCCAGCAGTTTAACCAGCGGGGGGCAAGATACGCAGTATTTT. This encodes CASSLTSGGQDTQYF.

This chain joins TRBV27 and TRBJ2-7; TRBD2 aligns across 10 bases. The V and J ends lost 0 bases and 7 bases, in that order; junction bases with no gene match: 6. This CDR3 has 15 amino acids. The germline V gene has CDR1 MNHEY and CDR2 SMNVEV (reference sequence). CDR3 protein: CASSLSRLAGEEQYF. CDR3 DNA sequence: TGTGCCAGCAGTTTATCGAGGCTAGCGGGGGAGGAGCAGTACTTC.

About this clone itself: A junction boundary mismatches the germline segment, possibly from a read error. This chain connects TRBV18 to TRBJ2-7; D may be TRBD1 or TRBD2 (5 bases each). The CDR3 is 13 amino acids. Germline loops: CDR1 KGHSH, CDR2 LQKENI. This chain's CDR3 is CASSRDRSSEQYF. CDR3 bases: TGTGCCAGCTCACGGGACCGTTCCTCCGAGCAGTACTTC.

The chain carries TRBV10-1 and TRBJ2-1; perhaps D is TRBD1 or TRBD2 (5 bases each). Trimming pared 3 bases from V and 0 bases from J, leaving 6 bases between. CDR3 length: 14 residues. From germline, CDR1 is WNHNN and CDR2 SYGVQD (reference sequence). The CDR3 bases are TGCGCCAGCAGTGATGGGGGCTCCTACAATGAGCAGTTCTTC. It yields the protein CASSDGGSYNEQFF.

The chain combines TRBV14 with TRBJ2-5; possible D gene TRBD2, 5 bases. Germline CDR1 and CDR2: SGHDN and FVKESK. V was pared by 4 bases and J by 5 bases, with 17 bases between. This CDR3 region has 15 residues. CDR3: CASSRGPHRKETQYF. DNA for the CDR3: TGTGCCAGCAGCCGAGGGCCTCACCGCAAGGAGACCCAGTACTTC. Full variable domain (remainder filled in from reference TRBV14 and TRBJ2-5): EAGVTQFPSHSVIEKGQTVTLRCDPISGHDNLYWYRRVMGKEIKFLLHFVKESKQDESGMPNNRFLAERTGGTYSTLKVQPAELEDSGVYFCASSRGPHRKETQYFGPGTRLLVL.

Details on this clone: At the DNA level, this CDR3 is encoded by other sequences in the same sample as well. The gene calls are TRBV7-9 and TRBJ1-5; D uncertain. This CDR3 is built from 12 residues. Germline V CDR1 and CDR2: SEHNR, FQNEAQ (reference sequence). V lost 2 bases and J 4 bases, leaving 3 bases between the germline ends. CDR3 in amino acids: CASSLSNQPQHF. As DNA, the CDR3 is TGTGCCAGCAGCTTATCGAATCAGCCCCAGCATTTT.